This T cell receptor beta chain appears in the sequencing data of a study of blood T cells in healthy people across ages. Each sample used at least 6.5 million PBMCs. Through a sample-barcoded 5' primer and a J-beta primer mix, a second PCR was run for roughly 6 to 12 cycles. TCRdb itself ran the 5' RACE reads through MiXCR, one entry per CDR3 protein. The sample carries 1.5 million to 2 million distinct CDR3 sequences, about 31% recorded once. V shed 4 bases and J shed 0 bases, with 9 bases lying between them. This CDR3 comprises 14 residues. Germline V CDR1 and CDR2: MGHRA, YSYEKL. Material for sequencing was blood. The gene calls are TRBV4-1 and TRBJ1-2, with TRBD1 as a possible D gene (6 bases). This sequence originates from a woman aged 25 to 39 in good health. CDR3 residues: CASSRTDANYGYTF. The CDR3 region has the DNA TGCGCCAGCAGCCGGACAGATGCTAACTATGGCTACACCTTC.